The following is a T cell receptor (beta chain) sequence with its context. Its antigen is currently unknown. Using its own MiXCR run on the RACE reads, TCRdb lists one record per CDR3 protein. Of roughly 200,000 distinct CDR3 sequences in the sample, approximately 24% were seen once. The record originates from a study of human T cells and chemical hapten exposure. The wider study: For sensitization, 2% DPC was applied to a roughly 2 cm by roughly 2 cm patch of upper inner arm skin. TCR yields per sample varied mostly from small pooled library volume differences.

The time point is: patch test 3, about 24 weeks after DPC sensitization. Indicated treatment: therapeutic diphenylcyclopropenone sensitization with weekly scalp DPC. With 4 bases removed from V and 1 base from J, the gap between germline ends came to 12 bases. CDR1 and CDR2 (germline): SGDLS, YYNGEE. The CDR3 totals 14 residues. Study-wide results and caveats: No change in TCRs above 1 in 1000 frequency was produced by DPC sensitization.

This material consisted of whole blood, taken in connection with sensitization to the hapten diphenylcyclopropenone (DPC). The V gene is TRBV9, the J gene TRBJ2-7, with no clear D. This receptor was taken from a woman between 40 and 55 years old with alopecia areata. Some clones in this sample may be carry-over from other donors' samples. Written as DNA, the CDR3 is TGTGCCAGCAGCACCATGGACGGGTCCTACGAGCAGTACTTC. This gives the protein CASSTMDGSYEQYF.